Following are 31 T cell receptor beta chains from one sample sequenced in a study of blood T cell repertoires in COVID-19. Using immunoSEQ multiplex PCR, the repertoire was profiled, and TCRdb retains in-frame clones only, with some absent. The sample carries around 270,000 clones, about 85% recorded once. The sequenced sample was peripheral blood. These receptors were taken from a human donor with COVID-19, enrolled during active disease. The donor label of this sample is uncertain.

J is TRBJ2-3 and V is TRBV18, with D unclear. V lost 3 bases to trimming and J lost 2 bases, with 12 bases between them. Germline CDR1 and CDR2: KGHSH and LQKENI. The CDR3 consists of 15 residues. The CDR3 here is CASSPFPLVTDTQYF. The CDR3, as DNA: TGTGCCAGCTCACCGTTTCCCCTCGTCACAGATACGCAGTATTTT. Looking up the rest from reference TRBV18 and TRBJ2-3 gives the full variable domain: NAGVMQNPRHLVRRRGQEARLRCSPMKGHSHVYWYRQLPEEGLKFMVYLQKENIIDESGMPKERFSAEFPKEGPSILRIQQVVRGDSAAYFCASSPFPLVTDTQYFGPGTRLTVL.

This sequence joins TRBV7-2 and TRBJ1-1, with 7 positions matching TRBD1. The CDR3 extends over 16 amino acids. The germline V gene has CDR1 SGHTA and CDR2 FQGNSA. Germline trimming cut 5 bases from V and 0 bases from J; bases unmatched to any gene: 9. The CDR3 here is CASSIRDRLMNTEAFF. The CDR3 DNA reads TGTGCCAGCAGCATCCGGGACAGATTGATGAACACTGAAGCTTTCTTT.

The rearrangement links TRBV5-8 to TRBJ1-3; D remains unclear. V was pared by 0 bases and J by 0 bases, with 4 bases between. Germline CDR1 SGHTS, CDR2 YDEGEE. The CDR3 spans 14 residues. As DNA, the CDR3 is TGTGCCAGCAGCTTGGGACACTCTGGAAACACCATATATTTT. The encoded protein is CASSLGHSGNTIYF.

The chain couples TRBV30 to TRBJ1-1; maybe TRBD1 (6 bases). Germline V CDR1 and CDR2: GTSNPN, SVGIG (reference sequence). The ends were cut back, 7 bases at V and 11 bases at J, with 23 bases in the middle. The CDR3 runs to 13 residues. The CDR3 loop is CASPMTGLSGAFF. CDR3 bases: TGTGCCTCCCCCATGACAGGACTGTCTGGTGCTTTCTTT.

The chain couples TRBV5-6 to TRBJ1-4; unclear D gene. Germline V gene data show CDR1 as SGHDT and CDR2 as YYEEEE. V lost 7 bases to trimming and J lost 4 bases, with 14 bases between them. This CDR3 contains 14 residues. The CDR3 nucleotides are TGTGCCAGCGCCGGTCTCGGGGATAATGAAAAACTGTTTTTT. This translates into CASAGLGDNEKLFF.

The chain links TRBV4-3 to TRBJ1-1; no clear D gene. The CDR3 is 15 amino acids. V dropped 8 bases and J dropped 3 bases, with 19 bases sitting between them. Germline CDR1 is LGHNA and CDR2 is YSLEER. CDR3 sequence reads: CASSTHHPPDTEAFF. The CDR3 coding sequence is TGCGCCAGCTCGACTCACCACCCGCCGGACACTGAAGCTTTCTTT.

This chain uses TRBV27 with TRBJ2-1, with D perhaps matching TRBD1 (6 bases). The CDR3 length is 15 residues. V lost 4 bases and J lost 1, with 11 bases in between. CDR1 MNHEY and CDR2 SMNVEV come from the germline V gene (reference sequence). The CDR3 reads CASSSNRVSYNEQFF. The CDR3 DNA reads TGTGCCAGCAGTTCCAACAGGGTTTCCTACAATGAGCAGTTCTTC.

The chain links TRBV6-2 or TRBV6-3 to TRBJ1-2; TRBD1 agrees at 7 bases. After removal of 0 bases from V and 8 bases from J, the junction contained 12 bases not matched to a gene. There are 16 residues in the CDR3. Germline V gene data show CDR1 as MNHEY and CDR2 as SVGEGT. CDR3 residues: CASSYSGQVPLWGYTF. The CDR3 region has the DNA TGTGCCAGCAGTTACTCCGGACAGGTTCCCCTGTGGGGCTACACCTTC.

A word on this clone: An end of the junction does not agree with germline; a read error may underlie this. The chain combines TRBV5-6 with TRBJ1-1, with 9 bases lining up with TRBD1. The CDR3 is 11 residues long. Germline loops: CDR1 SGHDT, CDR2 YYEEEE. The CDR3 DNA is TGTGCCAGCAGCGCCGGACAGGGGACGACTTTT. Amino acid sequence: CASSAGQGTTF.

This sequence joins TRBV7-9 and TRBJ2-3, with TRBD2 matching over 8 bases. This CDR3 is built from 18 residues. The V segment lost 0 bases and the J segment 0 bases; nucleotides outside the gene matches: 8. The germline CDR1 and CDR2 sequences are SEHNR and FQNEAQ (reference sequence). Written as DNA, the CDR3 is TGTGCCAGCAGCTTAGCAACCCCTAGCGGGTTAAGCACAGATACGCAGTATTTT. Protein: CASSLATPSGLSTDTQYF.

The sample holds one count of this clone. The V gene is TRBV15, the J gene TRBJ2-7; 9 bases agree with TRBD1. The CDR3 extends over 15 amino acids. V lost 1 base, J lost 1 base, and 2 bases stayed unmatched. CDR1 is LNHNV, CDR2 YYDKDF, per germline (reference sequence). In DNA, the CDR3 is TGTGCCACCAGCAGAGCCGGGACAGGGTCCTACGAGCAGTACTTC. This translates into CATSRAGTGSYEQYF.

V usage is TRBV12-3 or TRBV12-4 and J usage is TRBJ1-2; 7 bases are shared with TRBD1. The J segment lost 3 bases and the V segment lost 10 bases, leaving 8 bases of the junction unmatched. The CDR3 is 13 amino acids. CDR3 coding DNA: TGTGCCACCACGACAGGGTTGGACTATGGCTACACCTTC. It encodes CATTTGLDYGYTF.

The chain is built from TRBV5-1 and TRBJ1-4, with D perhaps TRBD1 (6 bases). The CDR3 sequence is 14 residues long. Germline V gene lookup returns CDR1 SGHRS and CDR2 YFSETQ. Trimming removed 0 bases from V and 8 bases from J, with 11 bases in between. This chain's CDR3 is CASSLVGADEKLFF. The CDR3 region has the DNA TGCGCCAGCAGCTTGGTGGGGGCGGACGAAAAACTGTTTTTT.

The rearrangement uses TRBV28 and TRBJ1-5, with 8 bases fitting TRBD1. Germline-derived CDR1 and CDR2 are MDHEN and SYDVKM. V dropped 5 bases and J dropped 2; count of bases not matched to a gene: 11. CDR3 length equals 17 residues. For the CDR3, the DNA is TGTGCCAGCAGTACGGACAGGGAAGGGGGGGGCAATCAGCCCCAGCATTTT. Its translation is CASSTDREGGGNQPQHF.

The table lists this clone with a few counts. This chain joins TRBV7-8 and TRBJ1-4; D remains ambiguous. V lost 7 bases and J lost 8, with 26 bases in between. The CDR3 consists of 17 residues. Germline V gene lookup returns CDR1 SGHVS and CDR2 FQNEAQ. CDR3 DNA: TGTGCCAGCACCAACACGGTTCGGGGATCGTCTTTGGAAAAACTGTTTTTT. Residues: CASTNTVRGSSLEKLFF.

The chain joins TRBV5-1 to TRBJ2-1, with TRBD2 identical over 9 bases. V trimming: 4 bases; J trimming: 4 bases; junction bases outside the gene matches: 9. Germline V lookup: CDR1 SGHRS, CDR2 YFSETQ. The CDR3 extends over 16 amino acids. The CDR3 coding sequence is TGCGCCAGCAGCCCCCGAATTAGCGGGAGTTACAATGAGCAGTTCTTC. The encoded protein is CASSPRISGSYNEQFF. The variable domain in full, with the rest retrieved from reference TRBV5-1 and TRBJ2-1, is KAGVTQTPRYLIKTRGQQVTLSCSPISGHRSVSWYQQTPGQGLQFLFEYFSETQRNKGNFPGRFSGRQFSNSRSEMNVSTLELGDSALYLCASSPRISGSYNEQFFGPGTRLTVL.

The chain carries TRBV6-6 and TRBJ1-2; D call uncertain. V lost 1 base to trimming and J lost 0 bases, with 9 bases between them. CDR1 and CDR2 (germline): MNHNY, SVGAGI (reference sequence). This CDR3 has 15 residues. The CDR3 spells CASSYFRGTNYGYTF. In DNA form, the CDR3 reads TGTGCCAGCAGTTACTTCCGGGGAACTAACTATGGCTACACCTTC.

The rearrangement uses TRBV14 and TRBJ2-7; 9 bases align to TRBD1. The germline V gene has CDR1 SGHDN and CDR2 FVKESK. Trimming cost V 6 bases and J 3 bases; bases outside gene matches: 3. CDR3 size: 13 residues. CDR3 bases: TGTGCCAGCAGTCGGGGACAGGGCTACGAGCAGTACTTC. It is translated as CASSRGQGYEQYF.

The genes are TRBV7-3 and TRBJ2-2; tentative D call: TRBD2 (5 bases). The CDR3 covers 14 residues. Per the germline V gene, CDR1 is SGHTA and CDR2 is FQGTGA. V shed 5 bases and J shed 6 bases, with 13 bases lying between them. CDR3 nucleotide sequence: TGTGCCAGCAGCCCCACAACTAGTGCCGGGGAGCTGTTTTTT. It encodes CASSPTTSAGELFF. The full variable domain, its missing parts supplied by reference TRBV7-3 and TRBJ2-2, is GAGVSQTPSNKVTEKGKYVELRCDPISGHTALYWYRQSLGQGPEFLIYFQGTGAADDSGLPNDRFFAVRPEGSVSTLKIQRTERGDSAVYLCASSPTTSAGELFFGEGSRLTVL.

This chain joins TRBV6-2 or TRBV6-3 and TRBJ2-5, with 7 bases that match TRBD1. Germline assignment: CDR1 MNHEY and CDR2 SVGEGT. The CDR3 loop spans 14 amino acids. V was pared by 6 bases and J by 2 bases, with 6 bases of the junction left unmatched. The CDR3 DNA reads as TGTGCCAGCAGCCGGGACAGCCAGCAAGAGACCCAGTACTTC. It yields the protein CASSRDSQQETQYF.

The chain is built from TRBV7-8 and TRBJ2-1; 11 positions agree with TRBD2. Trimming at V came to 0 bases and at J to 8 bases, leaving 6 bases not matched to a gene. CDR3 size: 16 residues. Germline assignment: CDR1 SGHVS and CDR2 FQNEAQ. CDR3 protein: CASSLATTSGIDEQFF. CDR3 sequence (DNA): TGTGCCAGCAGCTTAGCCACGACTAGCGGGATCGATGAGCAGTTCTTC.

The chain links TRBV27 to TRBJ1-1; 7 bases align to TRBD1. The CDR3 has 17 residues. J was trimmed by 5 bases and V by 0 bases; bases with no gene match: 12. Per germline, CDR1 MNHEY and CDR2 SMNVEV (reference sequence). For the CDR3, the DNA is TGTGCCAGCAGTTTATCGAATTGGGCAGGGGGTGAAACTGAAGCTTTCTTT. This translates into CASSLSNWAGGETEAFF.

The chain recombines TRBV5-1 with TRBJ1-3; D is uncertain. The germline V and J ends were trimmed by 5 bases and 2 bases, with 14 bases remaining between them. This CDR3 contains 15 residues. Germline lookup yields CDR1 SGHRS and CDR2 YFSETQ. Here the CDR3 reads CASSTRPATGNTIYF. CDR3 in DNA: TGCGCCAGCAGTACTAGACCCGCGACTGGAAACACCATATATTTT.

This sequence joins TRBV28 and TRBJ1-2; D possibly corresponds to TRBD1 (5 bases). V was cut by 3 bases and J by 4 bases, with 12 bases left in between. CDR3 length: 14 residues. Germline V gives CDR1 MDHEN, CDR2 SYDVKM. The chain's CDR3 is CASSFRGAGYGYTF. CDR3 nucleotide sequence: TGTGCCAGCAGTTTTCGCGGGGCGGGCTATGGCTACACCTTC.

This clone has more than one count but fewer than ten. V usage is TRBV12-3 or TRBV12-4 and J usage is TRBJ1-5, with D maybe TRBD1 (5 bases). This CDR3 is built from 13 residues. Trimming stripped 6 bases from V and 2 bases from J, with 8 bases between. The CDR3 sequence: CASRGEGNQPQHF. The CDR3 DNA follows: TGTGCCAGCAGAGGGGAGGGCAATCAGCCCCAGCATTTT.

The CDR3 reads CASSTPGTSDEQFF. Here the CDR3 DNA reads TGTGCCAGCAGCACCCCCGGGACTAGCGATGAGCAGTTCTTC. V and J are TRBV5-6 and TRBJ2-1; TRBD2 aligns across 10 bases. J was trimmed by 8 bases and V by 4 bases; bases with no gene match: 6. This CDR3 is built from 14 residues. CDR1 and CDR2 from the germline V gene are SGHDT and YYEEEE.

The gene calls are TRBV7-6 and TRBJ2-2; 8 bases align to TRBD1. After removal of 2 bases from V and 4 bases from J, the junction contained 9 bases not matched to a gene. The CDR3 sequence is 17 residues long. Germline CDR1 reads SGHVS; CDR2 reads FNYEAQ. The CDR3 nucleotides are TGTGCCAGCAGCTTAAACCCGCCGACAGGGGTCACCGGGGAGCTGTTTTTT. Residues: CASSLNPPTGVTGELFF.

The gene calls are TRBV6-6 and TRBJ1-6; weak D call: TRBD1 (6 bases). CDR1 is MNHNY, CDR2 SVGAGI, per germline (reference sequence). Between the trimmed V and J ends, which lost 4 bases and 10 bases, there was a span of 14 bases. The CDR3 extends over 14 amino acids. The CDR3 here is CASSSQGKDSPLHF. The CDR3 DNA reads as TGTGCCAGCAGTTCACAGGGAAAGGACTCACCCCTCCACTTT.

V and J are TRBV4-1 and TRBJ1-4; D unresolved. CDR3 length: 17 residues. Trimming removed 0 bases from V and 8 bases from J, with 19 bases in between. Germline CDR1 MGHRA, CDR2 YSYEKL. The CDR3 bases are TGCGCCAGCAGCCAAGATGGGGAGGGCCCCCGAAGGGAAAAACTGTTTTTT. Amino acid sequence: CASSQDGEGPRREKLFF.

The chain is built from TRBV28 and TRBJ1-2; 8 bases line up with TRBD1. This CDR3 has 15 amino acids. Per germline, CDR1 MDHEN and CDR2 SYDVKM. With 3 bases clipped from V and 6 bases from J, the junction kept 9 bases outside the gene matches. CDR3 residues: CASSLSGTGDHGYTF. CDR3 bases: TGTGCCAGCAGTTTGTCCGGGACAGGTGATCATGGCTACACCTTC.

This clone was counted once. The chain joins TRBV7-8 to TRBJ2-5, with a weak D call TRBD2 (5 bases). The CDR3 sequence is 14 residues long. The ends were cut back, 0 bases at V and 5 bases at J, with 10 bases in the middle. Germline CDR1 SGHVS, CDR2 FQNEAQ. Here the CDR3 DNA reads TGTGCCAGCAGCTTAGCCGCTAGCTTTGAGACCCAGTACTTC. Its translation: CASSLAASFETQYF.